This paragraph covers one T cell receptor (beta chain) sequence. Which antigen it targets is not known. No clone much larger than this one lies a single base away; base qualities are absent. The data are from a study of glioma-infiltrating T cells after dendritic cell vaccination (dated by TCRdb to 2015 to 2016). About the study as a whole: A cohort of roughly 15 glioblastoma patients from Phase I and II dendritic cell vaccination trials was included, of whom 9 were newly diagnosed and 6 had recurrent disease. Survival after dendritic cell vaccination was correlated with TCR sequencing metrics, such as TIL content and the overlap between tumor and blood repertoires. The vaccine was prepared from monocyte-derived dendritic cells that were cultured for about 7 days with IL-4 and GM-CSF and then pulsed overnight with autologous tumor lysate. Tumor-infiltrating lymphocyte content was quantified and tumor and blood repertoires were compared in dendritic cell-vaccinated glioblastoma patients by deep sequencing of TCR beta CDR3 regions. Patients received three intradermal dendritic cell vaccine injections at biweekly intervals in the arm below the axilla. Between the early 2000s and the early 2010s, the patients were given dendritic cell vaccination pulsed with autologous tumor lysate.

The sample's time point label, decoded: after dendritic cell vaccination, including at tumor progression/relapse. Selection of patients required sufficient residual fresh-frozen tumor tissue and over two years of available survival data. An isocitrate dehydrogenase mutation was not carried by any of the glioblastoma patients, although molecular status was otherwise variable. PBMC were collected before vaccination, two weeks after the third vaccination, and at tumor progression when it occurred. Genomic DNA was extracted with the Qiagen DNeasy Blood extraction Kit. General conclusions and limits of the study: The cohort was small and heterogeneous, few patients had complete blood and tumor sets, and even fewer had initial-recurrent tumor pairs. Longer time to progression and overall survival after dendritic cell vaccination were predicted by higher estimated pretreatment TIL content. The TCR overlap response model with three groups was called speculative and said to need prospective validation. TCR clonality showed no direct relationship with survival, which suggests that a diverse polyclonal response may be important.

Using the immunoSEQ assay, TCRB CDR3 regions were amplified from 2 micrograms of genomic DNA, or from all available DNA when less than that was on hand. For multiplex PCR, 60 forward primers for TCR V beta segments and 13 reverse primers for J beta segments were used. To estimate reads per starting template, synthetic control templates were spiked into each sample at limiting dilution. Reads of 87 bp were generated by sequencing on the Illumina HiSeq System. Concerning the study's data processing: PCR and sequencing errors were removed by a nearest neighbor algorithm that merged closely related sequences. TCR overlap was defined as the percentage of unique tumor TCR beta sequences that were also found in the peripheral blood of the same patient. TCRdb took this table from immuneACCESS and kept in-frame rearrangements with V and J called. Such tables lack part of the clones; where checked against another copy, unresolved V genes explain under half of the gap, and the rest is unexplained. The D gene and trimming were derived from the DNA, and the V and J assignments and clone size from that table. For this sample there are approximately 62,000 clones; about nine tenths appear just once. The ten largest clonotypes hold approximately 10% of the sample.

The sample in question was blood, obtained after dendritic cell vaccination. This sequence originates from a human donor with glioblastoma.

For the CDR3, the sequence is CASSFWTGDNEQFF. The DNA sequence follows: TGTGCCAGCAGCTTTTGGACAGGAGACAATGAGCAGTTCTTC. The chain is encoded by TRBV7-2 joined to TRBJ2-1; 7 nucleotides in the junction match TRBD1. The CDR3 spans 14 residues, from the cysteine through the phenylalanine. The read is trimmed to its CDR3 DNA, 42 bases read in frame from base 1. V trim: 3 bases; J trim: 5 bases; unmatched bases: 4. CDR1 and CDR2 are read off the germline V gene as SGHTA and FQGNSA.